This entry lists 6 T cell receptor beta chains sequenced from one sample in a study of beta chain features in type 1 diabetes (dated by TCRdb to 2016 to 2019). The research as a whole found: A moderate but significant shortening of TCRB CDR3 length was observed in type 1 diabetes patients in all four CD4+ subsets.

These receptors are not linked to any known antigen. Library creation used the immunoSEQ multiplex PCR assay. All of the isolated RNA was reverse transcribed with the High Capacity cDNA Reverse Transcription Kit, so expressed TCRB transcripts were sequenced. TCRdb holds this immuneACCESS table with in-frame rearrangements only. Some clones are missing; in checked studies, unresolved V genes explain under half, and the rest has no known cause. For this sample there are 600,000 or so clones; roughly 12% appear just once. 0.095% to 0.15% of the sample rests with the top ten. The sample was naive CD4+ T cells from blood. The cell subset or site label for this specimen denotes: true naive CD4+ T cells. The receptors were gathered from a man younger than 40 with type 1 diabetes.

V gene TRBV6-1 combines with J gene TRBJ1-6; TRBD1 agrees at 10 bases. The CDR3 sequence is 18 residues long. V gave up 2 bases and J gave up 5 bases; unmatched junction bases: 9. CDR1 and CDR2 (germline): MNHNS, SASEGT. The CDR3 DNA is TGTGCCAGCAGTGAATGGGACAGGGGCTCGAGAAATAATTCACCCCTCCACTTT. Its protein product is CASSEWDRGSRNNSPLHF.

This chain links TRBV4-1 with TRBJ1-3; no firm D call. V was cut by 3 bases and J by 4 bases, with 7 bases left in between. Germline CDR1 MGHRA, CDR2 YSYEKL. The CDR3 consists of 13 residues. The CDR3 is CASSQVWGNTIYF. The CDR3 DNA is TGCGCCAGCAGCCAGGTATGGGGAAACACCATATATTTT.

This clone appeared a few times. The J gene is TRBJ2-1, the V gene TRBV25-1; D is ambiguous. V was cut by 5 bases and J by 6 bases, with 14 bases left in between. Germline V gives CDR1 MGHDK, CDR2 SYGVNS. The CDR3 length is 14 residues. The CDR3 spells CASSPIGRINEQFF. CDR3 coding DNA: TGTGCCAGCAGTCCTATTGGCAGGATCAATGAGCAGTTCTTC. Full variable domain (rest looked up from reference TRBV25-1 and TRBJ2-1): EADIYQTPRYLVIGTGKKITLECSQTMGHDKMYWYQQDPGMELHLIHYSYGVNSTEKGDLSSESTVSRIRTEHFPLTLESARPSHTSQYLCASSPIGRINEQFFGPGTRLTVL.

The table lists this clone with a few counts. The CDR3 nucleotides read TGTGCCAGCAGTCCCTCGACAGGGGGTACCCACAATGAGCAGTTCTTC. As protein: CASSPSTGGTHNEQFF. The V and J genes are TRBV25-1 and TRBJ2-1, with TRBD1 matching over 9 bases. V was clipped by 5 bases and J by 5 bases; unmatched bases: 10. Germline-derived CDR1 and CDR2 are MGHDK and SYGVNS. CDR3 length: 16 residues.

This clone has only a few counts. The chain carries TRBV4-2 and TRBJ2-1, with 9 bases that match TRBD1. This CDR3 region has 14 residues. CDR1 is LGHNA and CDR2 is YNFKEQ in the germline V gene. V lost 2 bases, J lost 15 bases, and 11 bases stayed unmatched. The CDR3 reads CASSQQLGTGWPFF. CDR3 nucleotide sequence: TGTGCCAGCAGCCAACAACTGGGGACAGGGTGGCCGTTCTTC.

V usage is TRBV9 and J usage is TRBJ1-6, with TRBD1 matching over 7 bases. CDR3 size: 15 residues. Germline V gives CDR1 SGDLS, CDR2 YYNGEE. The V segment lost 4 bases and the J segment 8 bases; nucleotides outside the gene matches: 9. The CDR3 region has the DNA TGTGCCAGCAGCACTCACCGGACAGGAGATTCACCCCTCCACTTT. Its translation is CASSTHRTGDSPLHF.